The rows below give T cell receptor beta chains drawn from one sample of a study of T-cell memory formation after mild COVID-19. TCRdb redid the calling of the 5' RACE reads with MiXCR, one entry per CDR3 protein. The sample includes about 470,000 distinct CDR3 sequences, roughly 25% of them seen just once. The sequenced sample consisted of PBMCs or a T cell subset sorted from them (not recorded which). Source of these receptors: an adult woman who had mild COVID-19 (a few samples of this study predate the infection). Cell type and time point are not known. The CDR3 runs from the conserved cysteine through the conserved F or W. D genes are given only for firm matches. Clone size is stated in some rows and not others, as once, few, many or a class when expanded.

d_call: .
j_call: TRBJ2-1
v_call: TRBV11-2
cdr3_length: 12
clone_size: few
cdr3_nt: TGTGCCAGCAGCCAGGGGGGACTCGAGCAGTTCTTC
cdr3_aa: CASSQGGLEQFF

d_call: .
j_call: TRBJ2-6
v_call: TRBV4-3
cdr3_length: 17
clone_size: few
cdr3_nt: TGCGCCAGCAGCCAAGATGAGGAGCAGGGTGGGGCCAACGTCCTGACTTTC
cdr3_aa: CASSQDEEQGGANVLTF

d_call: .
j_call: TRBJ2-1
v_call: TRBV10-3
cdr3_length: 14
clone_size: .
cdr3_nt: TGTGCCATCATGAGCACAGGGTCCTACAATGAGCAGTTCTTC
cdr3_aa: CAIMSTGSYNEQFF

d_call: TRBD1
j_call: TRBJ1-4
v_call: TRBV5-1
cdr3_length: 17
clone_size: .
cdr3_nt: TGCGCCAGCAGTATGTGGACAGGGCCTGCGGGTAATGAAAAACTGTTTTTT
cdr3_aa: CASSMWTGPAGNEKLFF

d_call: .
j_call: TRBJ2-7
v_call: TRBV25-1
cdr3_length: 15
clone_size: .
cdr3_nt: TGTGCCAGCAGTGAATTCCGAGGCGGACCGGGGGAGCAGTACTTC
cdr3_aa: CASSEFRGGPGEQYF

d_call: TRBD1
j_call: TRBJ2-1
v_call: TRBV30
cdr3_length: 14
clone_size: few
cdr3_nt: TGTGCCTGGAGATTGGGACAGGGCTACAATGAGCAGTTCTTC
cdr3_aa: CAWRLGQGYNEQFF

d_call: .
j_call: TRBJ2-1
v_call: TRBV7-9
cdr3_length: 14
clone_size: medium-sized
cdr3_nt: TGTGCCAGCAGCCCAAGGGCAGGGAAGGGTGAGCAGTTCTTC
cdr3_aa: CASSPRAGKGEQFF

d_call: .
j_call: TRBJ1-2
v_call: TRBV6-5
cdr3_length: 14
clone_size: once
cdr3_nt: TGTGCCAGCAGTTACTCGAGAGATAACTATGGCTACACCTTC
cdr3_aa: CASSYSRDNYGYTF

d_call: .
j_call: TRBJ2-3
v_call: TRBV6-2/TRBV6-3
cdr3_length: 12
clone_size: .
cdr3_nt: TGTGCCAGCAGTTACGCCCGGGATACGCAGTATTTT
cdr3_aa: CASSYARDTQYF

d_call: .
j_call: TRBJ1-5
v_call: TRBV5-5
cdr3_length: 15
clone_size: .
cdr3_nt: TGTGCCAGCAGCTTGGGGTGGGGAATCAGTCAGCCCCAGCATTTT
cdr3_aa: CASSLGWGISQPQHF

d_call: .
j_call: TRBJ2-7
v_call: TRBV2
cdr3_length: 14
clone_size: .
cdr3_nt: TGTGCCAGCAGTGCGGCGGCCAGCTCCTACGAGCAGTACTTC
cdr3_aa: CASSAAASSYEQYF

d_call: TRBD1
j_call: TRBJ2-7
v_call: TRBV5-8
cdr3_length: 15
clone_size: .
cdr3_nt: TGTGCCAGCAGCTTGGTGGGGGACAGGCTATTCCCTGAGGACTTC
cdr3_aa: CASSLVGDRLFPEDF

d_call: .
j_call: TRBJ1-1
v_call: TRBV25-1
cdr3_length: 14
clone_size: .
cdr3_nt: TGTGCCAGCTCTGACTCGGACAGGAACACTGAAGCTTTCTTT
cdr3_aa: CASSDSDRNTEAFF

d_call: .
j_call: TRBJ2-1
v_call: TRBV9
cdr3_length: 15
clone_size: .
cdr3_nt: TGTGCCAGCACTAGCGCTCCATTGAGGGACAATGAGCAGTTCTTC
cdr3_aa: CASTSAPLRDNEQFF

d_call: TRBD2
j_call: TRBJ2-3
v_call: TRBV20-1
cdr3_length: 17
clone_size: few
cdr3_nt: TGCAGTGCCCCATCCGTAGCGGGGGGGCCGAGTACAGATACGCAGTATTTT
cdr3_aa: CSAPSVAGGPSTDTQYF

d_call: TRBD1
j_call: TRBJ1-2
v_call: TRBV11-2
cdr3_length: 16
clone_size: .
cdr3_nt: TGTGCCAGCAGCTCAATGGGGGACAGCTTTAACTATGGCTACACCTTC
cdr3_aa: CASSSMGDSFNYGYTF

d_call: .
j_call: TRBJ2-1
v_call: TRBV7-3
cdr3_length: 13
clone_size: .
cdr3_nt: TGTGCCAGCAGCTTCCGGGACCGCAATGAGCAGTTCTTC
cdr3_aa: CASSFRDRNEQFF

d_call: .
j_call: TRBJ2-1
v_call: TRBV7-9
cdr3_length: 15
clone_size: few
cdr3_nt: TGTGCCAGCAGCTTAGAGCTCCTGCGGTACAATGAGCAGTTCTTC
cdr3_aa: CASSLELLRYNEQFF

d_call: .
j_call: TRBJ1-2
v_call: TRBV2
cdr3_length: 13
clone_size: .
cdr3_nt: TGTGCCAGCAGTGTCCTGGGGTGGTATGGCTACACCTTC
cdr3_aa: CASSVLGWYGYTF

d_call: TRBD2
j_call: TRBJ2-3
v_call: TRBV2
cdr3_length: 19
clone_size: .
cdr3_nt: TGTGCCAGCAGTGAAGCCCGGGGCTCTCTAGCGGGACTGACAGATACGCAGTATTTT
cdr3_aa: CASSEARGSLAGLTDTQYF

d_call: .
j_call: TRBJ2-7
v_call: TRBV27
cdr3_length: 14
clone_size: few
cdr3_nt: TGTGCCAGCAGTTTATCGAACGTCGCCTACGAGCAGTACTTC
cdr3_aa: CASSLSNVAYEQYF

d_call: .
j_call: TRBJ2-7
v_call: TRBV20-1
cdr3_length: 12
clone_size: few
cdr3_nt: TGCAGTGCTACCCCTGCTAGCTACGAGCAGTACTTC
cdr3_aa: CSATPASYEQYF

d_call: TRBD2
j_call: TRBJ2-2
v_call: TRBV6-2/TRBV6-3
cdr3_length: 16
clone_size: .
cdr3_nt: TGTGCCAGCACCACGACTAGCGGGGGAAACACCGGGGAGCTGTTTTTT
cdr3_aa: CASTTTSGGNTGELFF

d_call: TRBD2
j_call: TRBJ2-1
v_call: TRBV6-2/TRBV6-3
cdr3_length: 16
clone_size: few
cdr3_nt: TGTGCCAGCAGCCTCGGACTAGCGGCCTCATACAATGAGCAGTTCTTC
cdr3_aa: CASSLGLAASYNEQFF

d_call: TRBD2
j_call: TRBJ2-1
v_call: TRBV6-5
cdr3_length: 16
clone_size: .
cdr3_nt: TGTGCCAGCAGCCTCGATTTAGCGGGAGGTTACAATGAGCAGTTCTTC
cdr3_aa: CASSLDLAGGYNEQFF

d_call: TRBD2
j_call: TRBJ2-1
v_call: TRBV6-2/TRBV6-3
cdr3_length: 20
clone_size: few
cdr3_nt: TGTGCCAGCAGTTACTCGAAGCGCGGGAGGGCTATCGCCCGCTACAATGAGCAGTTCTTC
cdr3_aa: CASSYSKRGRAIARYNEQFF

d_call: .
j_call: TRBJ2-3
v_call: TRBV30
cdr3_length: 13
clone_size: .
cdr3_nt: TGTGCCTGGAGGGCAGGGAGCACAGATACGCAGTATTTT
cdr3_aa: CAWRAGSTDTQYF

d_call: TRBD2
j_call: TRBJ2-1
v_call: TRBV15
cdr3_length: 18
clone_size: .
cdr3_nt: TGTGCCACCAGCAGAGAGCTCGGGACTAGCGGGAGGGCCAATGAGCAGTTCTTC
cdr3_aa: CATSRELGTSGRANEQFF

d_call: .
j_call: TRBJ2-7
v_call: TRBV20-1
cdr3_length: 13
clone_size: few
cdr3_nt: TGCAGTGCTAGCCGGGGACCTCCCTACGAGCAGTACTTC
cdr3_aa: CSASRGPPYEQYF

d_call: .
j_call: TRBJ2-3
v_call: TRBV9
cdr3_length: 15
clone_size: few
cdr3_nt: TGTGCCAGCAGCCTTCCGGGGACCAGGGGAGATACGCAGTATTTT
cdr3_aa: CASSLPGTRGDTQYF

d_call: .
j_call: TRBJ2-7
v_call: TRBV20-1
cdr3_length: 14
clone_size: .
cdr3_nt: TGCAGTGCTACGCTAGCGAACGATAGGTACGAGCAGTACTTC
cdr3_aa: CSATLANDRYEQYF

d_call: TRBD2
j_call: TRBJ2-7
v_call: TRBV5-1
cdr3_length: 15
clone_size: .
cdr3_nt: TGCGCCAGCAGGGGAGGGCTAGCGGGCTCCTACGAGCAGTACTTC
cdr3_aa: CASRGGLAGSYEQYF

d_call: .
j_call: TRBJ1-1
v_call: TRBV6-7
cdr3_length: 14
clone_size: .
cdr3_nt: TGTGCCAGCAGGGAGAGACCGGTGAACACTGAAGCTTTCTTT
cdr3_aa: CASRERPVNTEAFF

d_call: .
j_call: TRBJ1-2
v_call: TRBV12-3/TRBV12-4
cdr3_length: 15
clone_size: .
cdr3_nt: TGTGCCAGCAGCTTGGGGCGGGCGGCCTTTTTTGGCTACACCTTC
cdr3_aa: CASSLGRAAFFGYTF

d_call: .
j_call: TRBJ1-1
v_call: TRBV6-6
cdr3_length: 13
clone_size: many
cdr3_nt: TGTGCCAGCATTCCTCGAGGGGGCACTGAAGCTTTCTTT
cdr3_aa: CASIPRGGTEAFF

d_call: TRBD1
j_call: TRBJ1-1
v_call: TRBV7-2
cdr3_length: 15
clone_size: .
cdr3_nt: TGTGCCAGCAGCGCCGGGACAGGAGCTTACACTGAAGCTTTCTTT
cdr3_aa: CASSAGTGAYTEAFF

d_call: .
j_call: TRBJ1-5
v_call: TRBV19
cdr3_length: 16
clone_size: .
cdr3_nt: TGTGCCAGTAGTGCTTATCAGGGGAGTAGCAATCAGCCCCAGCATTTT
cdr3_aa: CASSAYQGSSNQPQHF

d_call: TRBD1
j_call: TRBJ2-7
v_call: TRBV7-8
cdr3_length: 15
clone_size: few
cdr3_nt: TGTGCCAGCAGCGACGGGACAGGGGGCCTTGGTGAGCAGTACTTC
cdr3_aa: CASSDGTGGLGEQYF

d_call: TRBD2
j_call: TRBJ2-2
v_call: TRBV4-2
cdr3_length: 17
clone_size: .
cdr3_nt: TGTGCCAGCAGCCAAGAAGGGAGGGTAGCTAGCACCGGGGAGCTGTTTTTT
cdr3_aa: CASSQEGRVASTGELFF

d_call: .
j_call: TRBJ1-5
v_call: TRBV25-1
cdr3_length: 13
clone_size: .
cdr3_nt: TGTGCCAGCAGGTCTGGGAGCAATCAGCCCCAGCATTTT
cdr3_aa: CASRSGSNQPQHF

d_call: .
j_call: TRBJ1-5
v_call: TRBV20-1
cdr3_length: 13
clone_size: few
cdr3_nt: TGCAGTGCTAGGGACAGAATTGGGCAGCCCCAGCATTTT
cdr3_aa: CSARDRIGQPQHF

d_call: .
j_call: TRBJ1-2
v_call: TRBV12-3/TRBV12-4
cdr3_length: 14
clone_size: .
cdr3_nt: TGTGCCAGCAGTTCCACAGGGTGGAGCTATGGCTACACCTTC
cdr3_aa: CASSSTGWSYGYTF

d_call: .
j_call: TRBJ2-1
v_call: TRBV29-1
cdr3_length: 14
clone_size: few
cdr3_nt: TGCAGCGCCCGGTCCGGCAGGACATACAATGAGCAGTTCTTC
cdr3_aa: CSARSGRTYNEQFF